One and the same sample provided the 16 T cell receptor beta chains below, sequenced in a study of T cell repertoires in cytomegalovirus infection. TCRdb re-derived calls from the reads in MiXCR, one entry per CDR3 protein. The table shows about 600,000 distinct CDR3 sequences, with more than 20% occurring only once. Input material: CD8+ T cells from PBMCs. The receptors were gathered from a human donor in good health (CMV status not recorded). Some clones in this sample may be carry-over from other donors' samples.

This clonotype was found many times. This chain uses TRBV7-2 with TRBJ2-3, with 7 bases identical to TRBD2. Unmatched junction bases numbered 8, after V lost 2 bases and J lost 0 bases. CDR1 and CDR2 (germline): SGHTA, FQGNSA. This CDR3 has 17 amino acids. CDR3: CASSLPSGGPSTDTQYF. CDR3 DNA: TGTGCCAGCAGCTTACCATCGGGGGGACCTAGCACAGATACGCAGTATTTT.

V and J are TRBV24-1 and TRBJ1-2; D uncertain. There are 14 residues in the CDR3. Trimming stripped 0 bases from V and 1 base from J, with 5 bases between. Germline loops: CDR1 KGHDR, CDR2 SFDVKD. The DNA for the CDR3 is TGTGCCACCAGTGATTTGCTGATTAACTATGGCTACACCTTC. This codes for CATSDLLINYGYTF.

This clonotype was seen more than once but under ten times. The chain uses TRBV28 and TRBJ2-5; D gene unclear. Deletions cut 5 bases from V and 2 bases from J, with 18 bases between. Per germline, CDR1 MDHEN and CDR2 SYDVKM. The CDR3 runs to 16 residues. This chain's CDR3 is CASSPIIEKIQETQYF. The CDR3 bases are TGTGCCAGCAGTCCCATCATAGAAAAAATACAAGAGACCCAGTACTTC.

This clonotype was seen a few times. The V call is TRBV6-2 or TRBV6-3, the J call TRBJ2-7; tentative D call: TRBD2 (6 bases). Germline CDR1 reads MNHEY; CDR2 reads SVGEGT. V dropped 2 bases and J dropped 4 bases, with 12 bases sitting between them. The CDR3 spans 14 residues. The CDR3 DNA sequence: TGTGCCAGCAGTTACAGGGGTAGCGGATACGAGCAGTACGTC. Translated, it gives CASSYRGSGYEQYV.

This clonotype showed up just a few times. The chain joins TRBV5-6 to TRBJ2-3, with unresolved D. The germline V gene encodes CDR1 SGHDT and CDR2 YYEEEE. V was shortened by 0 bases and J by 0 bases, with 11 bases between the two germline ends. The CDR3 runs 16 residues. The chain's CDR3 is CASSLVVLTSTDTQYF. DNA for the CDR3: TGTGCCAGCAGCTTGGTAGTTCTTACTAGCACAGATACGCAGTATTTT.

In this sample, this clonotype turned up a few times. The V gene is TRBV6-2 or TRBV6-3, the J gene TRBJ2-3, with TRBD2 identical over 7 bases. The junction had 9 bases not matched to a gene; V was cut back by 8 bases and J by 1 base. Germline V gene data show CDR1 as MNHEY and CDR2 as SVGEGT. The CDR3 consists of 15 residues. The CDR3 reads CASLRGTRGTDTQYF. The CDR3 coding sequence is TGTGCCAGCCTGCGGGGGACCCGGGGCACAGATACGCAGTATTTT.

This clonotype was found a few times. The CDR3 DNA follows: TGTGCCAGCAGTTACAGGGGGCCAGATGAAGCTTTCTTT. Amino acid sequence: CASSYRGPDEAFF. This rearrangement joins TRBV2 to TRBJ1-1, with 9 nucleotides matching TRBD1. Trimming cost V 5 bases and J 7 bases; bases outside gene matches: 5. Germline CDR1 SNHLY, CDR2 FYNNEI. The CDR3 extends over 13 amino acids. Looking up the rest from reference TRBV2 and TRBJ1-1 gives the full variable domain: EPEVTQTPSHQVTQMGQEVILRCVPISNHLYFYWYRQILGQKVEFLVSFYNNEISEKSEIFDDQFSVERPDGSNFTLKIRSTKLEDSAMYFCASSYRGPDEAFFGQGTRLTVV.

The J gene is TRBJ1-5, the V gene TRBV6-4; no reliable D call. The CDR3 has 17 residues. V was trimmed by 0 bases and J by 0 bases, leaving 12 bases between them. Germline V CDR1 and CDR2: MRHNA, SNTAGT. The CDR3 loop reads CASSDSPKQYSNQPQHF. The CDR3 coding sequence is TGTGCCAGCAGTGACTCCCCTAAACAGTATAGCAATCAGCCCCAGCATTTT.

This clonotype was detected a few times. This rearrangement joins TRBV28 to TRBJ2-3; weak D call: TRBD2 (5 bases). The CDR3 runs 14 residues. The ends were cut back, 5 bases at V and 2 bases at J, with 11 bases in the middle. Germline lookup yields CDR1 MDHEN and CDR2 SYDVKM. In DNA, the CDR3 is TGTGCCAGCAGTACGGGGTTCTACACAGATACGCAGTATTTT. It specifies CASSTGFYTDTQYF.

The V gene is TRBV9, the J gene TRBJ2-3; D tentatively reads TRBD1 or TRBD2 (5 bases each). Germline assignment: CDR1 SGDLS and CDR2 YYNGEE. This CDR3 comprises 19 residues. The V end was cut by 0 bases, the J end by 2 bases, with 22 bases between. CDR3: CASSVDRQIRSGYTDTQYF. In DNA form, the CDR3 reads TGTGCCAGCAGCGTAGACCGACAGATCCGGAGCGGATACACAGATACGCAGTATTTT.

The V gene is TRBV10-3, the J gene TRBJ2-6; 7 nucleotides agree with TRBD1. V lost 6 bases to trimming and J lost 3 bases; unmatched junction nucleotides: 17. CDR3 size: 19 residues. Germline V CDR1 and CDR2: ENHRY, SYGVKD. For the CDR3, the DNA is TGTGCCATCAGACTAACAGGGGAAATACCCAGTGGTGGGGCCAACGTCCTGACTTTC. Its translation: CAIRLTGEIPSGGANVLTF.

This sequence joins TRBV7-8 and TRBJ1-3; D remains unclear. The germline V gene encodes CDR1 SGHVS and CDR2 FQNEAQ. Trimming removed 5 bases from V and 4 bases from J, with 15 bases in between. This CDR3 has 15 amino acids. The CDR3 here is CASSPYLGAGNTIYF. In DNA form, the CDR3 reads TGTGCCAGCAGCCCTTATTTGGGCGCGGGAAACACCATATATTTT.

This clonotype has only a few counts. The chain links TRBV2 to TRBJ1-1, with D possibly TRBD1 on 6 matching bases. Trimming took off 7 bases at V and 4 bases at J, with 13 bases between the two ends. From germline, CDR1 is SNHLY and CDR2 FYNNEI. CDR3 length equals 13 residues. CDR3 loop: CASIDRHGTEAFF. CDR3 DNA: TGTGCCAGCATCGACAGGCACGGCACTGAAGCTTTCTTT.

The sample holds many counts of this clonotype. The gene calls are TRBV11-3 and TRBJ2-3; 7 nucleotides line up with TRBD1. V shed 5 bases, J shed 6 bases, and the junction held 8 bases outside the gene matches. The CDR3 runs 14 residues. Looked up from germline, CDR1 is SGHNT and CDR2 is YENEEA. For the CDR3, the DNA is TGTGCCAGCAGCCTCCGAGACAGGGAGGATACGCAGTATTTT. This gives the protein CASSLRDREDTQYF.

This clonotype was observed at least ten times. CDR3 coding DNA: TGTGCCAGCACCCCGGGGGGCTACGAAGAGACCCAGTACTTC. Protein sequence: CASTPGGYEETQYF. The chain is built from TRBV7-9 and TRBJ2-5, with a tentative D call TRBD2 (7 bases). The length of the CDR3 is 14 residues. Trimming removed 7 bases from V and 3 bases from J, with 15 bases in between. Germline lookup yields CDR1 SEHNR and CDR2 FQNEAQ (reference sequence).

This clonotype was observed a few times. J is TRBJ1-3 and V is TRBV4-2; D not certain. Per the germline V gene, CDR1 is LGHNA and CDR2 is YNFKEQ. V lost 0 bases and J 0 bases, leaving 12 bases between the germline ends. The CDR3 contains 17 residues. CDR3 in amino acids: CASSQDGTTYSGNTIYF. CDR3 DNA: TGTGCCAGCAGCCAAGATGGAACGACTTACTCTGGAAACACCATATATTTT.